Listed below are T cell receptor beta chains from one sample, sequenced in a study of blood T cell repertoires in COVID-19. Using immunoSEQ multiplex PCR, the repertoire was profiled, and TCRdb retains in-frame clones only, with some absent. The table shows a few hundred thousand clones, with more than 75% occurring only once. Sequencing was done on a sample of PBMCs or T cells enriched from blood (not recorded which). The receptors stem from a woman aged 55-69 years in a cohort exposed to, infected with or recovered from COVID-19 (not recorded which). The CDR3 runs from the conserved cysteine through the conserved F or W.

>TRBV5-1|16
CASSLKGREAMGPLHF
>TRBV28|17
CASSPPGLAVNTGELFF
>TRBV11-2|13
CASSLNRGREQYF
>TRBV7-8|14
CASSWGQLNTEAFF
>TRBV20-1|16
CSASWGSGNTYNEQFF
>TRBV7-6|15
CASSPYRTRGETQYF
>TRBV28|18
CASSLWAGEILSNQPQHF
>TRBV5-1|16
CASSLGVGTSGNTIYF
>TRBV21-1|20
CASSKVPGQGTSGSSYEQYF
>TRBV2|16
CASSDGGRSSYNEQFF